The 32 T cell receptor beta chains in this list originate from one sample, sequenced in a study of T cells after yellow fever vaccination. MiXCR, run by TCRdb on the 5' RACE reads, gives a single entry per CDR3 protein. The sample yields about 130,000 distinct CDR3 sequences, around 7.4% seen once. Sequencing used CD4+ T cells sorted from PBMCs, obtained 9 to 10 days after the first yellow fever vaccination. These receptors all stem from a man younger than 30 who received the YFV17D yellow fever vaccine.

This clonotype was observed many times. The chain has TRBV3-1 and TRBJ2-7; D is uncertain. V was trimmed by 1 base and J by 6 bases, leaving 10 bases between them. Germline CDR1 is LGHDT and CDR2 is YNNKEL (reference sequence). The CDR3 contains 13 residues. The CDR3 spells CASSQVPLGEQYF. CDR3 nucleotides: TGTGCCAGCAGCCAAGTTCCCCTGGGCGAGCAGTACTTC.

This clonotype was recorded many times. The V and J genes are TRBV5-6 and TRBJ1-3; D not certain. V dropped 1 base and J dropped 1 base, with 6 bases sitting between them. The CDR3 is 14 residues long. Germline lookup yields CDR1 SGHDT and CDR2 YYEEEE. CDR3 sequence (DNA): TGTGCCAGCAGCTTGTGGGTGTCTGGAAACACCATATATTTT. Amino acid sequence: CASSLWVSGNTIYF.

This clonotype has a count of ten or more. The chain is built from TRBV12-3 or TRBV12-4 and TRBJ2-1; 9 bases map to TRBD2. The CDR3 sequence is 14 residues long. J was trimmed by 11 bases and V by 6 bases; bases with no gene match: 11. The CDR3 DNA reads as TGTGCCAGCAGGGCTCTAGCGGGGCGGGCGCAGCAGTTCTTC. Its protein product is CASRALAGRAQQFF.

This clonotype was observed at least ten times. The V gene is TRBV4-3, the J gene TRBJ2-1, with a possible D match to TRBD1 (5 bases). V lost 0 bases and J lost 8, with 8 bases in between. This CDR3 contains 13 residues. In germline, CDR1 is LGHNA, CDR2 YSLEER. CDR3 in amino acids: CASSQDEGDEQFF. CDR3 DNA: TGCGCCAGCAGCCAAGATGAAGGGGATGAGCAGTTCTTC.

This clonotype has a count of ten or more. This chain links TRBV4-2 with TRBJ2-6, with D uncertain. Germline V gives CDR1 LGHNA, CDR2 YNFKEQ. Trimming removed 3 bases from V and 0 bases from J, with 18 bases in between. The CDR3 is made up of 19 amino acids. The CDR3 here is CASSQARPGRASGANVLTF. CDR3 nucleotide sequence: TGTGCCAGCAGCCAGGCTAGACCTGGTCGGGCCTCTGGGGCCAACGTCCTGACTTTC.

A few counts support this clonotype. This chain's CDR3 is CASIGAGGSYEQYV. CDR3 bases: TGTGCCAGCATAGGAGCGGGGGGCTCCTACGAGCAGTACGTC. The chain couples TRBV6-1 to TRBJ2-7, with TRBD2 identical over 9 bases. CDR1 and CDR2 (germline): MNHNS, SASEGT. V gave up 7 bases and J gave up 0 bases; unmatched junction bases: 4. CDR3 length: 14 amino acids.

This clonotype came up many times. The chain couples TRBV28 to TRBJ2-7; TRBD1 agrees at 7 bases. From germline, CDR1 is MDHEN and CDR2 SYDVKM. Trimming took 5 bases from V and 3 from J; bases not matched to a gene: 7. The CDR3 loop spans 14 amino acids. CDR3 residues: CASSLGGQIYEQYV. DNA of the CDR3: TGTGCCAGCAGTCTAGGGGGACAGATCTACGAGCAGTACGTC.

This clonotype was detected many times. The CDR3 region is CSARRVRGTDTQYF. For the CDR3, the DNA is TGCAGTGCTAGGAGGGTGCGTGGCACAGATACGCAGTATTTT. The chain links TRBV20-1 to TRBJ2-3, with D maybe TRBD2 (5 bases). Deletions cut 3 bases from V and 1 base from J, with 11 bases between. Germline V CDR1 and CDR2: DFQATT, SNEGSKA (reference sequence). There are 14 residues in the CDR3.

This clonotype has more than one count but fewer than ten. This rearrangement joins TRBV5-1 to TRBJ1-3; a weak D match, TRBD1 (5 bases). This CDR3 contains 16 residues. V dropped 4 bases and J dropped 0 bases, with 14 bases sitting between them. Germline loops: CDR1 SGHRS, CDR2 YFSETQ. The CDR3 DNA sequence: TGCGCCAGCAGCCCCGGGACCACGGTCTCTGGAAACACCATATATTTT. This gives the protein CASSPGTTVSGNTIYF.

This clonotype was counted many times. The V gene is TRBV7-2, the J gene TRBJ1-6; D unresolved. The V gene lost 1 base and the J gene lost 16 bases, with 14 bases spanning the gap. The CDR3 covers 13 residues. Germline assignment: CDR1 SGHTA and CDR2 FQGNSA. CDR3 region: CASSLVQQDDLHF. CDR3 nucleotide sequence: TGTGCCAGCAGCTTAGTACAGCAGGATGATCTCCACTTT. The complete variable domain, with remaining parts taken from reference TRBV7-2 and TRBJ1-6, reads GAGVSQSPSNKVTEKGKDVELRCDPISGHTALYWYRQSLGQGLEFLIYFQGNSAPDKSGLPSDRFSAERTGGSVSTLTIQRTQQEDSAVYLCASSLVQQDDLHFGNGTRLTVT.

This clonotype was seen repeatedly, ten times or more. The chain is built from TRBV7-9 and TRBJ2-2; D may be TRBD2 (6 bases). Germline assignment: CDR1 SEHNR and CDR2 FQNEAQ (reference sequence). The V end lost 5 bases, the J end lost 0 bases, and 10 bases lay between the germline ends. The CDR3 consists of 15 residues. This chain's CDR3 is CASSNRLANTGELFF. DNA for the CDR3: TGTGCCAGCAGCAATAGACTAGCGAACACCGGGGAGCTGTTTTTT.

This clonotype was detected ten times or more. J is TRBJ2-3 and V is TRBV6-5; D may be TRBD2 (5 bases). This CDR3 has 14 residues. The germline V gene encodes CDR1 MNHEY and CDR2 SVGAGI. Trimming removed 4 bases from V and 4 bases from J, with 12 bases in between. The CDR3 DNA is TGTGCCAGCAGTTGGGAGATGGCCCCAGATACGCAGTATTTT. Translation gives CASSWEMAPDTQYF.

This clonotype has just a few counts. The chain employs TRBV28 and TRBJ1-6, with 11 bases lining up with TRBD1. After removal of 6 bases from V and 7 bases from J, the junction contained 5 bases not matched to a gene. Looked up from germline, CDR1 is MDHEN and CDR2 is SYDVKM. The CDR3 consists of 15 residues. CDR3 sequence (DNA): TGTGCCAGCAGGACCGGACAGGGGGCCAATTCACCCCTCCACTTT. Its protein product is CASRTGQGANSPLHF.

This clonotype has ten or more counts. This chain joins TRBV29-1 and TRBJ2-7; possibly TRBD1 or TRBD2 for D (5 bases each). The V end was cut by 6 bases, the J end by 2 bases, with 23 bases between. The CDR3 totals 16 residues. CDR1 and CDR2 from the germline V gene are SQVTM and ANQGSEA. The DNA of the CDR3 is TGCAGCGTCCAAATCCCACTAGTGGGGCCTCCCTACGAGCAGTACGTC. Encoded protein: CSVQIPLVGPPYEQYV.

Only a few counts were recorded for this clonotype. The rearrangement joins TRBV7-2 to TRBJ1-2; 9 bases align to TRBD1. The CDR3 sequence is 15 residues long. J gave up 3 bases and V 5 bases, and 7 bases lay outside the gene matches. The germline V gene has CDR1 SGHTA and CDR2 FQGNSA. The CDR3, as DNA: TGTGCCAGCAGCACTAACAGGGGGCTTTACTATGGCTACACCTTC. Amino acids: CASSTNRGLYYGYTF.

This clonotype was counted many times. This chain uses TRBV5-1 with TRBJ2-3; a weak D match, TRBD2 (6 bases). The ends were cut back, 4 bases at V and 3 bases at J, with 15 bases in the middle. The germline gives CDR1 SGHRS, CDR2 YFSETQ. The length of the CDR3 is 15 residues. CDR3 coding DNA: TGCGCCAGCAGCCTGGACTACCCCGTGACAGATACGCAGTATTTT. Its protein is CASSLDYPVTDTQYF.

This clonotype was seen a single time. This may be a read error, as it is one base from a much larger clone. This sequence joins TRBV27 and TRBJ2-3; D unclear. Germline V gene lookup returns CDR1 MNHEY and CDR2 SMNVEV (reference sequence). This CDR3 comprises 15 residues. CDR3 in DNA: TGTGCCAGCAGTCCCGTCACCGTACTCACAGATACGCACTATTTT. It codes for CASSPVTVLTDTHYF.

The V gene is TRBV20-1, the J gene TRBJ1-6, with D perhaps TRBD1 (6 bases). The CDR3 runs to 15 residues. Germline V gene lookup returns CDR1 DFQATT and CDR2 SNEGSKA (reference sequence). The V end lost 3 bases, the J end lost 10 bases, and 19 bases lay between the germline ends. The CDR3 here is CSASWWGAQKSPLHF. In nucleotides, the CDR3 is TGCAGTGCTAGCTGGTGGGGGGCACAGAAGTCACCCCTCCACTTT.

Ten or more counts support this clonotype. The rearrangement links TRBV7-2 to TRBJ2-7, with a weak D call TRBD1 (6 bases). The CDR3 spans 16 residues. Germline V gene sequence: CDR1 SGHTA, CDR2 FQGNSA. The DNA for the CDR3 is TGTGCCAGCAGAACTACGGGGCAGGGGCGCTCCCACGAGCAGTACGTC. Amino acids: CASRTTGQGRSHEQYV.

This clonotype was counted between two and nine times. This chain links TRBV7-3 with TRBJ1-1; 11 bases are shared with TRBD1. V shed 5 bases and J 10 bases; nucleotides not matched to a gene: 9. In germline, CDR1 is SGHTA, CDR2 FQGTGA. This CDR3 comprises 14 residues. The DNA for the CDR3 is TGTGCCAGCAGCCTTACCGGGACAGGGGGAGGAGCTTTCTTT. This gives the protein CASSLTGTGGGAFF.

This clonotype was counted many times. The rearrangement links TRBV28 to TRBJ1-2, with 8 bases that match TRBD1. Germline values: CDR1 MDHEN, CDR2 SYDVKM. The CDR3 has 17 amino acids. V lost 1 base to trimming and J lost 0 bases; unmatched junction nucleotides: 7. This CDR3 is CASSLYRQGQANYGYTF. For the CDR3, the DNA is TGTGCCAGCAGTTTATACAGACAGGGGCAAGCTAACTATGGCTACACCTTC.

The chain has TRBV9 and TRBJ1-1; D is unresolved. V lost 5 bases, J lost 1 base, and 15 bases lay in between. Germline V CDR1 and CDR2: SGDLS, YYNGEE. The CDR3 extends over 15 amino acids. CDR3 amino acids: CASRRTLEGNTEAFF. The CDR3 nucleotides are TGTGCCAGCAGACGCACTTTGGAGGGGAACACTGAAGCTTTCTTT. Using reference TRBV9 and TRBJ1-1 for the parts outside the CDR3, the full variable domain is DSGVTQTPKHLITATGQRVTLRCSPRSGDLSVYWYQQSLDQGLQFLIQYYNGEERAKGNILERFSAQQFPDLHSELNLSSLELGDSALYFCASRRTLEGNTEAFFGQGTRLTVV.

Many counts were recorded for this clonotype. J is TRBJ1-4 and V is TRBV12-3 or TRBV12-4, with 7 bases matching TRBD1. CDR3 length equals 14 residues. J lost 4 bases, V lost 3 bases, and 2 bases had no gene match. CDR3 DNA sequence: TGTGCCAGCAGTTTGGGACAGCTTAATGAAAAACTGTTTTTT. Translating it yields CASSLGQLNEKLFF.

The genes are TRBV29-1 and TRBJ1-2, with no clear D. The CDR3 is made up of 12 amino acids. Looked up from germline, CDR1 is SQVTM and CDR2 is ANQGSEA. Trimming removed 1 base from V and 0 bases from J, with 3 bases in between. The CDR3 spells CSVEGPNYGYTF. The CDR3 DNA reads TGCAGCGTTGAAGGCCCTAACTATGGCTACACCTTC.

This clonotype showed up many times. CDR3: CASGSPITDTQYF. The CDR3 region has the DNA TGTGCCAGCGGATCCCCGATCACAGATACGCAGTATTTT. The V gene is TRBV7-2, the J gene TRBJ2-3; D is uncertain. The CDR3 loop spans 13 amino acids. Deletions cut 8 bases from V and 2 bases from J, with 11 bases between. CDR1 SGHTA and CDR2 FQGNSA come from the germline V gene.

This clonotype has a count of ten or more. The gene calls are TRBV7-8 and TRBJ2-5; D is uncertain. V lost 2 bases and J lost 1, with 8 bases in between. Per germline, CDR1 SGHVS and CDR2 FQNEAQ. The CDR3 covers 14 residues. CDR3 region: CASSLSWGQETQYF. In DNA form, the CDR3 reads TGTGCCAGCAGCTTATCGTGGGGCCAAGAGACCCAGTACTTC. The variable domain in full, completed from reference TRBV7-8 and TRBJ2-5, reads GAGVSQSPRYKVAKRGQDVALRCDPISGHVSLFWYQQALGQGPEFLTYFQNEAQLDKSGLPSDRFFAERPEGSVSTLKIQRTQQEDSAVYLCASSLSWGQETQYFGPGTRLLVL.

The chain has TRBV5-1 and TRBJ1-4, with no clear D. Trimming pared 3 bases from V and 4 bases from J, leaving 22 bases between. Germline assignment: CDR1 SGHRS and CDR2 YFSETQ. This CDR3 comprises 18 residues. The CDR3 loop is CASSSKPSVAVFNEKLFF. In nucleotides, the CDR3 is TGCGCCAGCAGCTCGAAGCCCTCAGTTGCCGTATTTAATGAAAAACTGTTTTTT.

This clonotype was observed at least ten times. The genes are TRBV2 and TRBJ2-5; 9 nucleotides line up with TRBD1. With V trimmed by 5 bases and J by 6 bases, 7 bases remained unmatched. Germline V lookup: CDR1 SNHLY, CDR2 FYNNEI. CDR3 length: 14 residues. The CDR3 DNA reads TGTGCCAGCAGTCGGACAGGGGAGAGCCAGACCCAGTACTTC. Translation gives CASSRTGESQTQYF.

This clonotype was detected many times. The gene calls are TRBV6-5 and TRBJ2-1; TRBD2 agrees at 8 bases. The ends lost 0 bases at V and 4 bases at J; junction bases unmatched: 5. This CDR3 has 16 amino acids. Germline V gene data show CDR1 as MNHEY and CDR2 as SVGAGI. Here the CDR3 DNA reads TGTGCCAGCAGTTACTCGAAGGTAGCGGGGTACAATGAGCAGTTCTTC. Protein product: CASSYSKVAGYNEQFF.

This clonotype was counted at least ten times. This chain connects TRBV12-3 or TRBV12-4 to TRBJ1-1; D uncertain. The CDR3 contains 13 residues. V was cut by 7 bases and J by 0 bases, with 9 bases left in between. The CDR3 DNA sequence: TGTGCCAGCATTGCCTCCATGAACACTGAAGCTTTCTTT. Translation gives CASIASMNTEAFF.

This clonotype was seen many times. This sequence joins TRBV3-1 and TRBJ1-6; possibly TRBD1 for D (6 bases). Between the trimmed V and J ends, which lost 5 bases and 8 bases, there was a span of 10 bases. This CDR3 comprises 13 residues. Germline CDR1 reads LGHDT; CDR2 reads YNNKEL (reference sequence). The DNA of the CDR3 is TGTGCCAGCAGCTCGGGACAACATTCACCCCTCCACTTT. Translation: CASSSGQHSPLHF.

The sample holds many counts of this clonotype. V usage is TRBV6-2 or TRBV6-3 and J usage is TRBJ2-1; tentatively, D is TRBD2 (5 bases). The CDR3 is made up of 17 amino acids. The germline V and J ends were trimmed by 6 bases and 2 bases, with 20 bases remaining between them. The germline gives CDR1 MNHEY, CDR2 SVGEGT. CDR3 nucleotides: TGTGCCAGCAGCGCCCAAACGGGCCGAGCGGCCTACAATGAGCAGTTCTTC. Translated: CASSAQTGRAAYNEQFF.